The TCR beta chain under discussion was sequenced for a study of PD-1 blockade in classical Hodgkin lymphoma. Findings and limits, study-wide: Newly diagnosed patients were said to have less baseline TCR diversity than healthy donors did.

Comment on this clone: Its target is unknown.

The method was immunoSEQ multiplex PCR; TCRdb's version includes in-frame clones alone and lacks a portion of them. The table lists around 21,000 clones, 90% of them singletons. CDR3 length equals 13 residues. Deletions cut 2 bases from V and 3 bases from J, with 5 bases between. Per germline, CDR1 MNHEY and CDR2 SVGAGI. The time point was: newly diagnosed, previously untreated cHL patient sample. Purification of CD4+ T cells from thawed PBMCs was performed via magnetic negative selection. The clonotype originates from a human donor with classical Hodgkin lymphoma. Sequences were obtained from CD4+ T cells from blood. The V call is TRBV6-5, the J call TRBJ2-1; D is uncertain. CDR3 DNA: TGTGCCAGCAGTTACAACTACTACAATGAGCAGTTCTTC. Amino acid sequence: CASSYNYYNEQFF.